The clone carrying this TCR beta chain showed up just a few times. Its specificity is not known. The record originates from a study of T-cell reconstitution after alpha-beta-depleted transplantation in children. Findings of the study overall: Fresh T-cell production supplied most of the T-cell counts and diversity seen one year after transplant.

Molecular barcoding with unique molecular identifiers was used for the TCRbeta library. TCRdb re-called the PCR reads through MiXCR, storing one row per CDR3 protein. The sample yields 450,000 to 550,000 distinct CDR3 sequences, about an eighth seen once. The CDR3 loop spans 16 amino acids. The germline CDR1 and CDR2 sequences are KGHSH and LQKENI. Trimming removed 2 bases from V and 1 base from J, with 12 bases in between. The starting material was PBMCs, mostly from graft donor cells, obtained 180 days after TCRalphabeta/CD19-depleted stem cell transplant. This receptor was identified in a female patient aged 2-9 years who had a stem cell transplant for aplastic anemia, so the T cells may come from the graft donor. This chain joins TRBV18 and TRBJ2-1, with a possible D match to TRBD2 (6 bases). The CDR3, as DNA: TGTGCCAGCTCACCAAGGGGACTGTGGTCCTACAATGAGCAGTTCTTC. Translated, it gives CASSPRGLWSYNEQFF.